Following are 12 T cell receptor beta chains from one sample sequenced in a study of blood T cell repertoires in COVID-19 (dated by TCRdb to 2020 to 2022). Libraries were constructed by the immunoSEQ multiplex PCR assay. The table was pulled from immuneACCESS by TCRdb, which kept in-frame rearrangements only. Such tables lose some clones; where checked, under half of the loss comes from unresolved V genes, and the rest has no known cause. A total of about 190,000 clones appear in this sample, around 90% of them only once. The top ten clonotypes cover roughly 0.6% of the sample. Specimen: peripheral blood. These receptors all come from a man aged 45 to 65 with acute or convalescent COVID-19.

This chain joins TRBV7-3 and TRBJ1-1; TRBD1 agrees at 7 bases. Germline V gene sequence: CDR1 SGHTA, CDR2 FQGTGA. J lost 0 bases, V lost 1 base, and 5 bases had no gene match. The CDR3 runs to 16 residues. CDR3 amino acids: CASSLMGRGLNTEAFF. Here the CDR3 DNA reads TGTGCCAGCAGCTTAATGGGTAGGGGGCTGAACACTGAAGCTTTCTTT.

This clone was found once. CDR3 nucleotide sequence: TGTGCCAGTAGTCCCAGAGGGGAACAGGGTTATAATTCACCCCTCCACTTT. It codes for CASSPRGEQGYNSPLHF. The chain combines TRBV19 with TRBJ1-6, with D possibly matching TRBD1 (6 bases). Per the germline V gene, CDR1 is LNHDA and CDR2 is SQIVND (reference sequence). Trimming removed 5 bases at V and 4 bases at J, with 18 bases between. The CDR3 totals 17 residues.

The chain employs TRBV3-1 (or the pseudogene TRBV3-2) and TRBJ2-5, with D tentatively TRBD1 (5 bases). Germline loops: CDR1 LGHDT, CDR2 YNNKEL (reference sequence). The CDR3 runs 15 residues. Trimming took off 0 bases at V and 5 bases at J, with 13 bases between the two ends. In DNA form, the CDR3 reads TGTGCCAGCAGCCAAGATGACATGAAGGGGGAGACCCAGTACTTC. It yields the protein CASSQDDMKGETQYF.

The table lists this clone with a few counts. Other DNA sequences in this sample translate to the same CDR3. V gene TRBV30 combines with J gene TRBJ2-7; D gene unclear. Germline V gene data show CDR1 as GTSNPN and CDR2 as SVGIG (reference sequence). Trimming stripped 0 bases from V and 3 bases from J, with 3 bases between. The CDR3 is 11 amino acids. The CDR3 reads CAWSVSYEQYF. For the CDR3, the DNA is TGTGCCTGGAGTGTGAGCTACGAGCAGTACTTC.

This sequence joins TRBV7-9 and TRBJ2-1; 9 bases match TRBD2. The length of the CDR3 is 15 residues. Unmatched junction bases numbered 1, after V lost 1 base and J lost 3 bases. Germline loops: CDR1 SEHNR, CDR2 FQNEAQ (reference sequence). The CDR3 DNA is TGTGCCAGCAGCTTAGGACTAGCGGTCTACAATGAGCAGTTCTTC. Amino acid sequence: CASSLGLAVYNEQFF.

The gene calls are TRBV7-3 and TRBJ1-1; 7 nucleotides align to TRBD1. The CDR3 runs 15 residues. Germline V lookup: CDR1 SGHTA, CDR2 FQGTGA. Unmatched junction bases numbered 12, after V lost 2 bases and J lost 9 bases. Here the CDR3 reads CASSLGVTGQGQAFF. The CDR3 DNA is TGTGCCAGCAGCTTAGGGGTGACAGGGCAGGGGCAAGCTTTCTTT.

V gene TRBV10-3 combines with J gene TRBJ2-3, with TRBD1 matching over 12 bases. CDR3 length: 14 amino acids. V lost 6 bases, J lost 7 bases, and 5 bases stayed unmatched. Looked up from germline, CDR1 is ENHRY and CDR2 is SYGVKD. The chain's CDR3 is CAIRGGQGAHTQYF. The CDR3 DNA sequence: TGTGCCATCAGAGGGGGACAGGGGGCACATACGCAGTATTTT.

The J gene is TRBJ1-2, the V gene TRBV3-1 (or the pseudogene TRBV3-2); D perhaps matches TRBD1 (6 bases). V gave up 4 bases and J gave up 8 bases, with 20 bases separating them. The V gene's germline CDR1 is LGHDT and CDR2 YNNKEL (reference sequence). The CDR3 is 15 residues long. The CDR3: CASSPKWDNGPGYTF. Written as DNA, the CDR3 is TGTGCCAGCAGCCCAAAGTGGGACAACGGTCCCGGCTACACCTTC.

The CDR3: CASSLAQGRSPLHF. For the CDR3, the DNA is TGTGCCAGCAGCTTGGCACAGGGGAGATCACCCCTCCACTTT. The chain has TRBV5-6 and TRBJ1-6; TRBD1 agrees at 7 bases. Per the germline V gene, CDR1 is SGHDT and CDR2 is YYEEEE. This CDR3 contains 14 residues. V gave up 0 bases and J gave up 10 bases; unmatched junction bases: 4.

CDR3 region: CASSLRPNEQFF. CDR3 nucleotide sequence: TGTGCCAGCAGTTTGAGGCCAAATGAGCAGTTCTTC. The chain uses TRBV27 and TRBJ2-1; no definite D call. The CDR3 loop spans 12 amino acids. CDR1 MNHEY and CDR2 SMNVEV come from the germline V gene (reference sequence). Deletions cut 3 bases from V and 7 bases from J, with 7 bases between.

The sample holds one count of this clone. J is TRBJ2-2 and V is TRBV4-1, with 8 bases fitting TRBD1. V shed 4 bases, J shed 8 bases, and the junction held 12 bases outside the gene matches. This CDR3 is built from 16 residues. Germline loops: CDR1 MGHRA, CDR2 YSYEKL. CDR3 nucleotides: TGCGCCAGCAGCCGCCGTCTCATCGGACAGGGAGGGGAGCTGTTTTTT. Its translation is CASSRRLIGQGGELFF.

V and J are TRBV6-5 and TRBJ1-5; D is perhaps TRBD1 (5 bases). Germline V gene sequence: CDR1 MNHEY, CDR2 SVGAGI. This CDR3 region has 15 residues. V was clipped by 5 bases and J by 3 bases, with 14 bases between them. The CDR3 region has the DNA TGTGCCAGCAGTAACAGGAAGCCCGACAATCAGCCCCAGCATTTT. Amino acid sequence: CASSNRKPDNQPQHF.